The TCR beta chain described here comes from a study of T cell clonotyping in hematopoietic cell transplantation. General observations from the study: After transplant, recipient diversity fell while pathologically expanded clonotypes grew through day 180. No sorting was done, leaving CD4 and CD8 contributions mixed. Few recipient clonotypes overlapped donors; over 95% were de novo at given depth.

V lost 2 bases, J lost 3 bases, and 5 bases stayed unmatched. The germline CDR1 and CDR2 sequences are GTSNPN and SVGIG (reference sequence). The CDR3 contains 14 residues. Assay used: immunoSEQ multiplex PCR; TCRdb lists only in-frame clones, some missing. The data hold several thousand clones, with around 97% observed a single time. A note on this clone: Its target is not known.

This chain connects TRBV30 to TRBJ2-7; TRBD1 matches at 9 bases. The sequence derives from a male patient aged 55-69 years who had an allogeneic stem cell transplant from a related donor, so the T cells may come from the graft donor. Some clones in this sample may be carry-over from other donors' samples. Sample: peripheral blood mononuclear cells, taken 100 days after allogeneic stem cell transplant. CDR3 amino acids: CAWSFRDRDYEQYF. CDR3 nucleotides: TGTGCCTGGAGTTTTCGGGACAGGGACTACGAGCAGTACTTC.